These 21 T cell receptor beta chains were sequenced from one sample in a study of cytotoxic CD8 clonotypes in ibrutinib-treated CLL. The data were produced by immunoSEQ multiplex PCR, yet TCRdb's version contains in-frame clones alone and is incomplete. The sample includes a few thousand clones, approximately 71% of them seen just once. Sequencing was performed on PBMCs, taken before ibrutinib treatment. The source is a human donor with chronic lymphocytic leukemia.

The rearrangement joins TRBV9 to TRBJ2-3; D call uncertain. V was trimmed by 3 bases and J by 4 bases, leaving 6 bases between them. CDR1 and CDR2 (germline): SGDLS, YYNGEE. This CDR3 has 12 residues. CDR3 sequence (DNA): TGTGCCAGCAGCGGGGTATCAGATACGCAGTATTTT. It translates to CASSGVSDTQYF.

V gene TRBV18 combines with J gene TRBJ2-5; no clear D. The CDR3 length is 14 residues. The V gene's germline CDR1 is KGHSH and CDR2 LQKENI. V lost 0 bases, J lost 0 bases, and 5 bases lay in between. The CDR3 sequence is CASSPPADQETQYF. DNA for the CDR3: TGTGCCAGCTCACCACCGGCAGACCAAGAGACCCAGTACTTC.

Only a few counts were recorded for this clone. CDR3 nucleotides: TGTGCCAGCAGTGAAGATTCCGACGACCATGGCTACACCTTC. As protein: CASSEDSDDHGYTF. This chain connects TRBV2 to TRBJ1-2; D is unresolved. CDR1 is SNHLY and CDR2 is FYNNEI in the germline V gene. The CDR3 has 14 amino acids. V lost 1 base and J lost 6, with 12 bases in between.

This clone turned up a few times. The chain carries TRBV9 and TRBJ1-4; D gene unclear. V gave up 2 bases and J gave up 6 bases, with 8 bases separating them. CDR1 and CDR2 from the germline V gene are SGDLS and YYNGEE. The CDR3 is 13 residues long. The CDR3 nucleotides read TGTGCCAGCAGCGTTACAGAGGATGAAAAACTGTTTTTT. The encoded protein is CASSVTEDEKLFF.

The chain carries TRBV19 and TRBJ1-6; 7 bases are shared with TRBD1. V lost 5 bases to trimming and J lost 5 bases; unmatched junction nucleotides: 6. From germline, CDR1 is LNHDA and CDR2 SQIVND (reference sequence). The CDR3 runs 15 residues. The CDR3 loop is CASSDRDSDNSPLHF. The CDR3 bases are TGTGCCAGTAGTGACCGGGACAGTGATAATTCACCCCTCCACTTT.

The chain carries TRBV7-9 and TRBJ1-1, with D possibly being TRBD1 (5 bases). Germline V lookup: CDR1 SEHNR, CDR2 FQNEAQ (reference sequence). With 5 bases removed from V and 5 bases from J, the gap between germline ends came to 18 bases. This CDR3 is built from 15 residues. The CDR3 here is CASSAVTGQQTEAFF. The CDR3 DNA sequence: TGTGCCAGCAGCGCCGTTACGGGGCAACAAACTGAAGCTTTCTTT.

The chain links TRBV5-1 to TRBJ2-5; unclear D gene. This CDR3 is built from 16 residues. Trimming left V 3 bases short and J 0 bases short, with 15 bases between. In germline, CDR1 is SGHRS, CDR2 YFSETQ. The CDR3 coding sequence is TGCGCCAGCAGCTCCACGCTAGACACGTACCAAGAGACCCAGTACTTC. Its translation: CASSSTLDTYQETQYF.

This clone has just one count. In DNA, the CDR3 is TGTGCCAGCAACTATAATTCACCCCTCCACTTT. Residues: CASNYNSPLHF. The chain recombines TRBV5-8 with TRBJ1-6, with D hard to call. The germline V gene encodes CDR1 SGHTS and CDR2 YDEGEE. With 6 bases removed from V and 3 bases from J, the gap between germline ends came to 1 base. The CDR3 consists of 11 residues.

By its share, this clone is large (0.1 to 1%). V gene TRBV11-2 combines with J gene TRBJ2-1, with 7 bases aligning to TRBD2. Germline loops: CDR1 SGHAT, CDR2 FQNNGV. CDR3 length equals 15 residues. V shed 10 bases and J 6 bases; nucleotides not matched to a gene: 15. This CDR3 is CATTAPSGNLNEQFF. The CDR3 coding sequence is TGTGCCACCACAGCCCCTAGCGGAAACCTCAATGAGCAGTTCTTC.

This chain uses TRBV5-1 with TRBJ2-6, with D unresolved. V lost 3 bases and J 1 base, leaving 5 bases between the germline ends. The germline V gene has CDR1 SGHRS and CDR2 YFSETQ. The CDR3 is made up of 14 amino acids. CDR3 sequence (DNA): TGCGCCAGCAGCTCGCATTCTGGGGCCAACGTCCTGACTTTC. As protein: CASSSHSGANVLTF.

J is TRBJ1-6 and V is TRBV7-8, with D uncertain. V gave up 4 bases and J gave up 7 bases, with 17 bases separating them. Germline V gene data show CDR1 as SGHVS and CDR2 as FQNEAQ. CDR3 size: 16 residues. The CDR3: CASSSGPDPRNSPLHF. The CDR3 DNA sequence: TGTGCCAGCAGCTCGGGCCCCGACCCAAGAAATTCACCCCTCCACTTT.

The rearrangement uses TRBV6-6 and TRBJ1-6; 7 nucleotides match TRBD1. The CDR3 runs 14 residues. Per germline, CDR1 MNHNY and CDR2 SVGAGI (reference sequence). V was pared by 6 bases and J by 6 bases, with 5 bases of the junction left unmatched. The DNA of the CDR3 is TGTGCCAGCAGCTTGGGACAGACTAATTCACCCCTCCACTTT. It is translated as CASSLGQTNSPLHF.

This clone was seen only a few times. The chain uses TRBV5-6 and TRBJ2-7, with unresolved D. There are 14 residues in the CDR3. CDR1 and CDR2 from the germline V gene are SGHDT and YYEEEE. The V gene lost 1 base and the J gene lost 1 base, with 9 bases spanning the gap. The DNA for the CDR3 is TGTGCCAGCAGCTTGACCACAATATCCTACGAGCAGTACTTC. Translating it yields CASSLTTISYEQYF.

The chain carries TRBV5-1 and TRBJ2-3; weak D call: TRBD1 (6 bases). CDR1 is SGHRS, CDR2 YFSETQ, per germline. Deletions cut 0 bases from V and 6 bases from J, with 11 bases between. The CDR3 loop spans 14 amino acids. The DNA for the CDR3 is TGCGCCAGCAGCTTGGTACAGGGTTGGGATACGCAGTATTTT. Translated, it gives CASSLVQGWDTQYF.

The CDR3 protein is CASRTGASGHEQYF. CDR3 DNA: TGTGCCAGCAGGACAGGGGCAAGTGGCCACGAGCAGTACTTC. This rearrangement joins TRBV5-6 to TRBJ2-5, with 8 bases that match TRBD1. The J call is doubtful: the DNA matches TRBJ2-7 better. CDR3 length: 14 residues. Per the germline V gene, CDR1 is SGHDT and CDR2 is YYEEEE.

The rearrangement links TRBV7-9 to TRBJ1-5; 10 bases align to TRBD1. The CDR3 extends over 14 amino acids. The junction had 0 bases not matched to a gene; V was cut back by 5 bases and J by 2 bases. CDR1 is SEHNR and CDR2 is FQNEAQ in the germline V gene (reference sequence). DNA of the CDR3: TGTGCCAGCAGCGGGACAGGGGGCAATCAGCCCCAGCATTTT. Its protein product is CASSGTGGNQPQHF.

The chain combines TRBV18 with TRBJ1-4; D might be TRBD1 (6 bases). The CDR3 is made up of 14 amino acids. Trimming shortened V by 6 bases and J by 3 bases, and 11 bases separated the two germline ends. CDR1 is KGHSH and CDR2 is LQKENI in the germline V gene. DNA of the CDR3: TGTGCCAGCTCGCAGGGGCTTGCTAATGAAAAACTGTTTTTT. Its translation is CASSQGLANEKLFF.

The chain's CDR3 is CASSLGDWVAGADTQYF. The CDR3 region has the DNA TGCGCCAGCAGCTTGGGAGATTGGGTAGCAGGGGCAGATACGCAGTATTTT. The V call is TRBV5-1, the J call TRBJ2-3, with D possibly TRBD1 on 6 matching bases. This CDR3 has 17 residues. V was pared by 0 bases and J by 4 bases, with 18 bases between. Germline assignment: CDR1 SGHRS and CDR2 YFSETQ.

This clone was recorded once. This chain connects TRBV6-5 to TRBJ1-1; 7 nucleotides line up with TRBD1. V shed 6 bases, J shed 5 bases, and the junction held 6 bases outside the gene matches. There are 13 residues in the CDR3. Germline lookup yields CDR1 MNHEY and CDR2 SVGAGI. The DNA for the CDR3 is TGTGCCAGCAGGGAGACAGGGCGAACTGAAGCTTTCTTT. Translated, it gives CASRETGRTEAFF.

The table lists this clone with a few counts. The J gene is TRBJ1-1, the V gene TRBV4-3; D not resolved. The CDR3 contains 14 residues. Germline V gene data show CDR1 as LGHNA and CDR2 as YSLEER. V was trimmed by 4 bases and J by 1 base, leaving 10 bases between them. In DNA, the CDR3 is TGCGCCAGCAGCCCTCAGACCTGGAACACTGAAGCTTTCTTT. Translating it yields CASSPQTWNTEAFF.

As for this clone: An end of the junction does not agree with germline; a read error may underlie this. The chain combines TRBV4-3 with TRBJ1-2; 10 bases fit TRBD1. Germline V gene lookup returns CDR1 LGHNA and CDR2 YSLEER. The CDR3 extends over 15 amino acids. The CDR3: CANSQETGGAVGYTF. The CDR3 DNA is TGCGCCAACAGCCAAGAGACAGGGGGCGCGGTTGGCTACACCTTC.